The clone carrying this T cell receptor (beta chain) has more than one count but fewer than ten. Its antigen is not known. Trimming at V came to 2 bases and at J to 5 bases, leaving 2 bases not matched to a gene. In germline, CDR1 is MNHEY, CDR2 SVGAGI. The CDR3 has 14 amino acids. The record originates from a study of CD8+ T cells in alopecia areata. Study-level findings and limits: Under tofacitinib, fewer expanded CD8+ clones appeared among the top 100 scalp clones. Greater clonality was observed in lesional scalp samples, especially alopecia totalis/universalis, versus normal scalp.

Once RNA had been extracted, it was reverse transcribed into cDNA to act as the sequencing template. Assay used: immunoSEQ multiplex PCR; TCRdb lists only in-frame clones, some missing. In the table there are around 200,000 clones, over 60% of which are singletons. Sample treatment: oral pan-JAK inhibitor, 5-10 mg twice daily. The sequencing used CD4+ T cells sorted from blood, collected at week 4, from a patient treated with tofacitinib. The TCR comes from a human donor with alopecia areata. The chain combines TRBV6-5 with TRBJ1-5; 8 nucleotides align to TRBD1. CDR3 loop: CASSYAGGHQPQHF. The CDR3 DNA follows: TGTGCCAGCAGTTACGCAGGGGGCCATCAGCCCCAGCATTTT.